This T cell receptor beta chain was captured by sequencing in a study of shared clonotypes between healthy human individuals. About the study: For every donor, three CD4 naive, three CD4 memory, two CD8 naive and one CD8 memory plates were used. Study conclusions and caveats: The represented genetic and exposure-history diversity was limited by the small number of donors.

As defined, naive CD8 cells were CD45RO-negative and positively selected for CCR7, with terminally differentiated effector memory CD45RA+ cells excluded. There were only Caucasian adults among the donors, and all lived in Nashville, Tennessee. Regarding this clone: Its antigen is unknown.

The CDR3 runs to 14 residues. Germline-derived CDR1 and CDR2 are MDHEN and SYDVKM. After removal of 4 bases from V and 5 bases from J, the junction contained 4 bases not matched to a gene. Sequencing used immunoSEQ multiplex PCR; TCRdb keeps in-frame clones, though not all of them. Of some 2,100,000 clones in the sample, approximately 94% are singletons; the top ten hold 1.5% to 2%. The sequenced sample consisted of naive CD8+ T cells from PBMCs. V is TRBV28 and J is TRBJ2-1; TRBD1 matches at 8 bases. The receptor was derived from a young man in good health. Some clones in this sample may be carry-over from other donors' samples. CDR3 sequence (DNA): TGTGCCAGCAGTTCGCGGACAGGGAACAATGAGCAGTTCTTC. It specifies CASSSRTGNNEQFF.